The 17 T cell receptor beta chains reported below all come from one sample, sequenced in a study of lymphopenia after photon versus proton radiotherapy. Here immunoSEQ multiplex PCR was the method, and the copy in TCRdb shows in-frame clones only, minus some. Of nearly 7,500 clones in the sample, 85% to 95% were seen once. The sequencing used peripheral blood, collected from a patient treated with photon-based radiotherapy. Every receptor here comes from a woman in her forties or fifties with cholangiocarcinoma.

V is TRBV15 and J is TRBJ1-3; 7 bases are shared with TRBD1. Trimming cost V 0 bases and J 2 bases; bases outside gene matches: 1. The CDR3 is 15 amino acids. The germline V gene encodes CDR1 LNHNV and CDR2 YYDKDF (reference sequence). The CDR3 nucleotides read TGTGCCACCAGCAGAGAAGGGGGCCCTGGAAACACCATATATTTT. It codes for CATSREGGPGNTIYF.

Here the CDR3 reads CASSADVGEQYF. The CDR3 nucleotides are TGTGCCAGCAGTGCTGACGTCGGGGAGCAGTACTTC. The V call is TRBV2, the J call TRBJ2-7; D remains unclear. CDR3 length: 12 residues. Per the germline V gene, CDR1 is SNHLY and CDR2 is FYNNEI. V lost 4 bases and J 7 bases, leaving 11 bases between the germline ends.

The V and J genes are TRBV5-4 and TRBJ1-1; TRBD1 matches 9 bases. The J segment lost 6 bases and the V segment lost 0 bases, leaving 9 bases of the junction unmatched. Germline CDR1 and CDR2: SGHNT and YYREEE (reference sequence). The CDR3 totals 16 residues. The CDR3: CASSLGRGQGISEAFF. The CDR3, as DNA: TGTGCCAGCAGCTTGGGGAGGGGACAGGGTATATCTGAAGCTTTCTTT.

The V call is TRBV11-2, the J call TRBJ2-4; D not resolved. The germline CDR1 and CDR2 sequences are SGHAT and FQNNGV. Trimming pared 6 bases from V and 0 bases from J, leaving 6 bases between. This CDR3 comprises 13 residues. As DNA, the CDR3 is TGTGCCAGCAGGACGACAGCCAAAAACATTCAGTACTTC. As protein: CASRTTAKNIQYF.

The rearrangement links TRBV4-2 to TRBJ1-3, with D hard to call. The germline gives CDR1 LGHNA, CDR2 YNFKEQ. V was clipped by 1 base and J by 0 bases, with 10 bases between them. This CDR3 region has 16 residues. CDR3 sequence: CASSQVGSGSGNTIYF. The CDR3 DNA reads TGTGCCAGCAGCCAAGTGGGAAGCGGCTCTGGAAACACCATATATTTT.

The table lists this clone with a count of one. V usage is TRBV27 and J usage is TRBJ2-1, with D tentatively TRBD2 (5 bases). This CDR3 region has 11 residues. CDR1 and CDR2 from the germline V gene are MNHEY and SMNVEV (reference sequence). The V end was cut by 2 bases, the J end by 9 bases, with 5 bases between. DNA of the CDR3: TGTGCCAGCAGTTTAGAGGGTGAGCAGTTCTTC. Amino acid sequence: CASSLEGEQFF.

This clone was seen only once. This chain connects TRBV6-5 to TRBJ1-2; D gene ambiguous. With 2 bases removed from V and 8 bases from J, the gap between germline ends came to 18 bases. This CDR3 has 15 amino acids. Germline V lookup: CDR1 MNHEY, CDR2 SVGAGI. CDR3 sequence: CASSYQTHRPQGYTF. In DNA, the CDR3 is TGTGCCAGCAGTTACCAGACTCACAGACCGCAGGGCTACACCTTC.

V and J are TRBV5-1 and TRBJ2-3, with TRBD1 identical over 8 bases. In germline, CDR1 is SGHRS, CDR2 YFSETQ. This CDR3 contains 15 residues. Unmatched junction bases numbered 5, after V lost 4 bases and J lost 1 base. The CDR3: CASSPGTGRTDTQYF. The DNA of the CDR3 is TGCGCCAGCAGCCCCGGGACAGGCCGCACAGATACGCAGTATTTT.

The chain uses TRBV2 and TRBJ1-5, with TRBD1 matching 7 bases. Germline V lookup: CDR1 SNHLY, CDR2 FYNNEI. Germline trimming cut 2 bases from V and 7 bases from J; bases unmatched to any gene: 11. CDR3 length: 16 residues. This CDR3 reads CASSEWGRGEGQPQHF. Here the CDR3 DNA reads TGTGCCAGCAGTGAATGGGGCAGGGGGGAAGGGCAGCCCCAGCATTTT.

J is TRBJ2-1 and V is TRBV19; D uncertain. V gave up 6 bases and J gave up 0 bases, with 6 bases separating them. The CDR3 has 13 amino acids. CDR1 and CDR2 (germline): LNHDA, SQIVND (reference sequence). In nucleotides, the CDR3 is TGTGCCAGTAGACAGACCTCCTACAATGAGCAGTTCTTC. Protein product: CASRQTSYNEQFF.

The chain links TRBV11-2 to TRBJ2-7; possible D gene TRBD1, 6 bases. V was clipped by 5 bases and J by 5 bases, with 22 bases between them. Germline lookup yields CDR1 SGHAT and CDR2 FQNNGV. CDR3 length: 16 residues. This CDR3 reads CASSEGYRGGTDEQYF. The CDR3, as DNA: TGTGCCAGCAGCGAAGGGTACAGAGGGGGAACCGACGAGCAGTACTTC.

This clone was recorded only once. The J gene is TRBJ2-1, the V gene TRBV30; no definite D call. Looked up from germline, CDR1 is GTSNPN and CDR2 is SVGIG (reference sequence). This CDR3 is 12 amino acids long. V lost 0 bases to trimming and J lost 8 bases, with 8 bases between them. The CDR3 DNA follows: TGTGCCTGGAGTGTACTGGGATATGAGCAGTTCTTC. Its translation is CAWSVLGYEQFF.

This clone appeared once. The chain links TRBV5-1 to TRBJ2-5; the D gene is possibly TRBD1 (6 bases). The CDR3 has 14 amino acids. In germline, CDR1 is SGHRS, CDR2 YFSETQ. The V and J ends lost 4 bases and 5 bases respectively, with 15 bases between them. The CDR3 DNA follows: TGCGCCAGCAGCCGCCAGGGCGGACAGGAGACCCAGTACTTC. Encoded protein: CASSRQGGQETQYF.

The gene calls are TRBV15 and TRBJ2-7; tentative D call: TRBD1 (5 bases). V gave up 3 bases and J gave up 2 bases, with 14 bases separating them. Germline V gene data show CDR1 as LNHNV and CDR2 as YYDKDF (reference sequence). This CDR3 has 15 residues. CDR3 nucleotides: TGTGCCACCAGCAGGACAGTAGGCCCGGCCTACGAGCAGTACTTC. It translates to CATSRTVGPAYEQYF.

The CDR3 here is CASSQGPGARGTEAFF. The CDR3 nucleotides read TGCGCCAGCAGCCAAGGCCCGGGGGCGAGGGGCACTGAAGCTTTCTTT. The chain carries TRBV4-3 and TRBJ1-1, with D possibly matching TRBD1 (6 bases). Germline lookup yields CDR1 LGHNA and CDR2 YSLEER. The length of the CDR3 is 16 residues. V gave up 1 base and J gave up 4 bases, with 16 bases separating them.

This clone was detected once. The chain recombines TRBV10-2 with TRBJ2-6; perhaps TRBD1 as D (5 bases). The CDR3 sequence is 20 residues long. Germline V CDR1 and CDR2: WSHSY, SAAADI. Trimming took off 4 bases at V and 2 bases at J, with 24 bases between the two ends. The CDR3 is CASSVVPAGHTDTGANVLTF. In DNA, the CDR3 is TGCGCCAGCAGTGTTGTACCGGCAGGACACACCGATACTGGGGCCAACGTCCTGACTTTC.

The CDR3 DNA follows: TGTGCCAGCAGCGTTAGGACGGGAACCTCTGGAAACACCATATATTTT. Amino acids: CASSVRTGTSGNTIYF. This rearrangement joins TRBV9 to TRBJ1-3; D is unclear. V was shortened by 2 bases and J by 0 bases, with 12 bases between the two germline ends. Germline-derived CDR1 and CDR2 are SGDLS and YYNGEE. The CDR3 runs 16 residues. Looking up the rest from reference TRBV9 and TRBJ1-3 gives the full variable domain: DSGVTQTPKHLITATGQRVTLRCSPRSGDLSVYWYQQSLDQGLQFLIQYYNGEERAKGNILERFSAQQFPDLHSELNLSSLELGDSALYFCASSVRTGTSGNTIYFGEGSWLTVV.